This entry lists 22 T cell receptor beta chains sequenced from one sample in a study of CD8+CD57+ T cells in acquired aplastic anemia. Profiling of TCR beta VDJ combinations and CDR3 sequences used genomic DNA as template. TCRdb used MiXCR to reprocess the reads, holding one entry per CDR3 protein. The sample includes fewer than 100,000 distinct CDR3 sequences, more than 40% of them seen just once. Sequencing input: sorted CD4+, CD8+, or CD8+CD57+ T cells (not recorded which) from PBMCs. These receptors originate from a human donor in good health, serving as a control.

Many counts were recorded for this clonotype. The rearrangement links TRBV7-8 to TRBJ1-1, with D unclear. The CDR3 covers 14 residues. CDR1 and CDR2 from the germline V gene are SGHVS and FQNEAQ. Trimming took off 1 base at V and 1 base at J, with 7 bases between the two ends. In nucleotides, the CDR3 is TGTGCCAGCAGCTTAGTCAGGACGAACACTGAAGCTTTCTTT. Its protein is CASSLVRTNTEAFF. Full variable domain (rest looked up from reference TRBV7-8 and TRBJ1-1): GAGVSQSPRYKVAKRGQDVALRCDPISGHVSLFWYQQALGQGPEFLTYFQNEAQLDKSGLPSDRFFAERPEGSVSTLKIQRTQQEDSAVYLCASSLVRTNTEAFFGQGTRLTVV.

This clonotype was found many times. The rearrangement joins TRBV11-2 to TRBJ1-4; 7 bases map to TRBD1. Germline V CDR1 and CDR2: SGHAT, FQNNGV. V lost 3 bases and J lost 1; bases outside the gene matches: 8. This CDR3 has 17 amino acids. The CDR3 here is CASSFEGGSGTNEKLFF. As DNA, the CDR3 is TGTGCCAGCAGCTTCGAAGGGGGCAGCGGAACTAATGAAAAACTGTTTTTT. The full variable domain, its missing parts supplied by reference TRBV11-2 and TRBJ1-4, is EAGVAQSPRYKIIEKRQSVAFWCNPISGHATLYWYQQILGQGPKLLIQFQNNGVVDDSQLPKDRFSAERLKGVDSTLKIQPAKLEDSAVYLCASSFEGGSGTNEKLFFGSGTQLSVL.

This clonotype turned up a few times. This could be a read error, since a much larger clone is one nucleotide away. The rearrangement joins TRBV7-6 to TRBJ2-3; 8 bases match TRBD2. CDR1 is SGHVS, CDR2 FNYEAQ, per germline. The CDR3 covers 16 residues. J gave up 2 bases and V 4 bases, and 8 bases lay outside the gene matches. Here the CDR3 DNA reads TGTGCCAGCAGCTCAAGTGCGGGAGGAACCACAGATACGCAGTATTTT. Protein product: CASSSSAGGTTDTQYF.

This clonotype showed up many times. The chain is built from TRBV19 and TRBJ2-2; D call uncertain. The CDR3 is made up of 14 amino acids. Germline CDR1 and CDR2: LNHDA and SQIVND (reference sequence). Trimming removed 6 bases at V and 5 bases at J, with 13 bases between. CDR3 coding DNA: TGTGCCAGTAGAGCGCGTATGAGGACCGGGGAGCTGTTTTTT. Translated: CASRARMRTGELFF.

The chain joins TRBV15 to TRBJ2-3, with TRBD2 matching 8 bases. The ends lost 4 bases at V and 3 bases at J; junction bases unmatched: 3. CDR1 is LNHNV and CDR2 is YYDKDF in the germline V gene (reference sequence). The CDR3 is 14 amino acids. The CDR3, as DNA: TGTGCCACCAGCAACCGGGGGGGAACAGATACGCAGTATTTT. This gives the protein CATSNRGGTDTQYF.

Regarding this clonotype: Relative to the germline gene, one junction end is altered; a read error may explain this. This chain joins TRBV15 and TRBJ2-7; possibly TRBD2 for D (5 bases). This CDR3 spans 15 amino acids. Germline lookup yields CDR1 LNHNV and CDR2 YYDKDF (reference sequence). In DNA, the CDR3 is TGTGCCACCAGCAGAGGCAAGGACTCGTTCTACGAGCGGTACTTC. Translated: CATSRGKDSFYERYF.

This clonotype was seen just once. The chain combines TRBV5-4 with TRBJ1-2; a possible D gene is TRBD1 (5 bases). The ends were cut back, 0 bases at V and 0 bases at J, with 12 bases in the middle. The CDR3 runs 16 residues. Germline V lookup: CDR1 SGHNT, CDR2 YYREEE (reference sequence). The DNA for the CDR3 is TGTGCCAGCAGCTTGGCGGCAGGGCCTTCTAACTATGGCTACACCTTC. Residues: CASSLAAGPSNYGYTF.

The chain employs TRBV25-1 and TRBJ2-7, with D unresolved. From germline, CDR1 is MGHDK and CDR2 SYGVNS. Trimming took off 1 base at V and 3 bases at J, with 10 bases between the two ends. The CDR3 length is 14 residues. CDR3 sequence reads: CASSELGPGYEQYF. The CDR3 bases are TGTGCCAGCAGTGAATTGGGTCCGGGCTACGAGCAGTACTTC.

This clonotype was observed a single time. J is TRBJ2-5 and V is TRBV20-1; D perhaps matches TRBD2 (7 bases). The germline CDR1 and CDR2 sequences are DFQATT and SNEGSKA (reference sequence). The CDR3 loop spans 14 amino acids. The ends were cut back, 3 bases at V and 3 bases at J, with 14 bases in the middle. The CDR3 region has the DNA TGCAGTGCTAGTGCTACAGGGAGGGAAGAGACCCAGTACTTC. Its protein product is CSASATGREETQYF.

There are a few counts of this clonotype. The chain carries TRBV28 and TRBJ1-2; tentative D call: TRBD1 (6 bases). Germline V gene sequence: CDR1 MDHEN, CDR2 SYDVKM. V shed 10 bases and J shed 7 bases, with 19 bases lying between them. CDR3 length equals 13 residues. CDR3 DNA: TGTGCCACCGGACGGACAGCACCTCCTGGCTACACCTTC. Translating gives CATGRTAPPGYTF.

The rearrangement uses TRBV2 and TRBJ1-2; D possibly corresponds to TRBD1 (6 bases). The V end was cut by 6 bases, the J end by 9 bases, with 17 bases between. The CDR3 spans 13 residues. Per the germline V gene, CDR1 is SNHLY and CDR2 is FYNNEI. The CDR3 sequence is CASSFRQVDSYTF. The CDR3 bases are TGTGCCAGCAGCTTCAGACAGGTTGATAGCTACACCTTC.

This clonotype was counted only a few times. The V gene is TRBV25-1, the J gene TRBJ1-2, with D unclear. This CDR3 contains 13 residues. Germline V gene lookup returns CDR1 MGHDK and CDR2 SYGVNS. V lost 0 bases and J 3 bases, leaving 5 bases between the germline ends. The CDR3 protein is CASSEYLHYGYTF. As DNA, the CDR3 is TGTGCCAGCAGTGAATATCTCCACTATGGCTACACCTTC.

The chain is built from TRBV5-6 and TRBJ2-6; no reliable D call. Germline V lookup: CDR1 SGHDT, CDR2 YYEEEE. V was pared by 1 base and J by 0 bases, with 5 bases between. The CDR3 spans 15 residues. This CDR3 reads CASSLRSSGANVLTF. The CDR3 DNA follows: TGTGCCAGCAGCTTGAGGAGCTCTGGGGCCAACGTCCTGACTTTC.

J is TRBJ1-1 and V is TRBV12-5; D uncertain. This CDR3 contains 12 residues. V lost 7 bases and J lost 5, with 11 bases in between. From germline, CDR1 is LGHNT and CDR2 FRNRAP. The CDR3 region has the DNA TGTGCTAGTGCCAGAGTGGAGACTGAAGCTTTCTTT. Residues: CASARVETEAFF.

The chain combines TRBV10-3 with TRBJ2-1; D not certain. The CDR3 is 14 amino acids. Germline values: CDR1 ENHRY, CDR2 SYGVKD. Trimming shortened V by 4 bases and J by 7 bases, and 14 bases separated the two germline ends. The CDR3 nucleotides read TGTGCCATCAGTGGGACGGTGAGCCCAAATGAGCAGTTCTTC. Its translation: CAISGTVSPNEQFF.

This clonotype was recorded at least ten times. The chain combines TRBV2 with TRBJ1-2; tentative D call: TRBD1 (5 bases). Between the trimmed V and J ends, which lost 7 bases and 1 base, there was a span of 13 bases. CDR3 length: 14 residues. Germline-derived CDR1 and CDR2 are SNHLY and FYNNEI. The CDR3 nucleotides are TGTGCCAGCATATATGACGACAGTAACTATGGCTACACCTTC. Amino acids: CASIYDDSNYGYTF.

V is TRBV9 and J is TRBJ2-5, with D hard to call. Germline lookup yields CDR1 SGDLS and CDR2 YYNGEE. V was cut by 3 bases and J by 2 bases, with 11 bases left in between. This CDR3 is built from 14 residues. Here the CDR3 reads CASSASSRQETQYF. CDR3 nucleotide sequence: TGTGCCAGCAGCGCGAGCAGCAGGCAAGAGACCCAGTACTTC.

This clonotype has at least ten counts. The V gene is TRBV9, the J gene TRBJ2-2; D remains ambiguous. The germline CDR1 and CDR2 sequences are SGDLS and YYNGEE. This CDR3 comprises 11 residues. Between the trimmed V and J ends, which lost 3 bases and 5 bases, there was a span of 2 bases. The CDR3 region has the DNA TGTGCCAGCAGCGCTACCGGGGAGCTGTTTTTT. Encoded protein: CASSATGELFF.

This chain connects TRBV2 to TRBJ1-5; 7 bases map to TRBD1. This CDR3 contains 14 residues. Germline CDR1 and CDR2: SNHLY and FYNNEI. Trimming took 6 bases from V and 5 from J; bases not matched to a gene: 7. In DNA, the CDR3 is TGTGCCAGCAGGGTGGGACAGCAGGATCAGCCCCAGCATTTT. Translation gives CASRVGQQDQPQHF.

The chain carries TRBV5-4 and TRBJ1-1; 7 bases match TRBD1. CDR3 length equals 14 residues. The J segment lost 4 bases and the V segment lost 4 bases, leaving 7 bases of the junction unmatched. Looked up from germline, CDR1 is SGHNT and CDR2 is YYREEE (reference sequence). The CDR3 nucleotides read TGTGCCAGCAGCCCAGGGGGACGGGGCACTGAAGCTTTCTTT. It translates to CASSPGGRGTEAFF.

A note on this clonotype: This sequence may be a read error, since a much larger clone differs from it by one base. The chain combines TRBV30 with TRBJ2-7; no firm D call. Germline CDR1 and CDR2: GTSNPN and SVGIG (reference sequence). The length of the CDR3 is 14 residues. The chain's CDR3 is CAWSGGRVAYELYF. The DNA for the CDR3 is TGTGCCTGGAGTGGCGGCCGTGTCGCCTACGAGCTGTACTTC.

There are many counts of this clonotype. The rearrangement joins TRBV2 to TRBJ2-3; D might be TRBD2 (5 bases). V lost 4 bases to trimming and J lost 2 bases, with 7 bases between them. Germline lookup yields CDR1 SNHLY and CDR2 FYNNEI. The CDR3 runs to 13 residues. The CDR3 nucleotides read TGTGCCAGCAGTGGGCGGGCCACAGATACGCAGTATTTT. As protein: CASSGRATDTQYF. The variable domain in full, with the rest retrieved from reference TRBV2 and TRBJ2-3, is EPEVTQTPSHQVTQMGQEVILRCVPISNHLYFYWYRQILGQKVEFLVSFYNNEISEKSEIFDDQFSVERPDGSNFTLKIRSTKLEDSAMYFCASSGRATDTQYFGPGTRLTVL.